This note documents a single TCR beta chain sequence. The target antigen is unknown. A read error is likely, as this CDR3 ends without the conserved phenylalanine or tryptophan. Because the CDR3's place on the DNA is in doubt, the DNA is left out and the CDR3 is given as listed by TCRdb. This entry is derived from a study of tumor-infiltrating lymphocytes in primary liver carcinoma. Findings and caveats of the study: Tumor-adjacent and tumor-blood pairs overlapped less than tumor region pairs did.

TCR beta cDNA was reverse-transcribed from about 500 ng of total RNA. The reaction used a constant-region primer and ProtoScript II reverse transcriptase. TCR beta libraries came from three nested multiplex PCR rounds using slightly modified ARM-PCR. Running about 11 cycles apiece, the first two PCR rounds relied on TRBV1-TRBV30 forward primers together with a C-beta reverse primer. Using its own MiXCR run on the multiplex PCR reads, TCRdb lists one record per CDR3 protein. The sample consists of about 78,000 distinct CDR3 sequences, 65% to 75% of them appearing once. Total RNA and DNA came together from approximately 20-30 mg of bulk tissue without cell sorting. The CDR3 contains 18 residues when both ends are counted. Germline lookup yields CDR1 SGHAT and CDR2 FQDESV (reference sequence).

The chain employs TRBV11-1 and TRBJ1-3; the D segment call TRBD1 is taken from the table without a DNA check. Sequencing was carried out using liver tumor tissue from sampling region 4. Subset meaning: tumor region T4, right-lateral pole. This TCR came from a woman aged 55-69 years with primary liver carcinoma and hepatitis B virus infection. The CDR3 is CASSFNPSPGDSGNTTYY.